The present entry profiles one T cell receptor (beta chain) with its context. Recruits, aged roughly 18 to 95 years, lived in 24 US areas. These data come from a study of blood T cell repertoires in COVID-19. The wider study: Sites across the United States, Italy and Spain contributed samples from acute and convalescent COVID-19.

The authors' processing: Amplified reference gene primers provided the basis for estimating nucleated cell counts. Here immunoSEQ multiplex PCR was the method, and the copy in TCRdb shows in-frame clones only, minus some. V and J calls and clone size are given by that table; D and trimming were obtained from the DNA. Of hundreds of thousands of clones listed, nearly 90% are singletons. CDR1 is LGHDT, CDR2 YNNKEL, per germline (reference sequence). Trimming left V 1 base short and J 5 bases short, with 10 bases between. The CDR3 consists of 14 residues. Sequenced: PBMCs or T cells enriched from blood (not recorded which). This TCR was sampled from a man aged 30 to 39 who had been exposed to COVID-19. V is TRBV3-1 (or the pseudogene TRBV3-2) and J is TRBJ2-3; no clear D. As DNA, the CDR3 is TGTGCCAGCAGCCAAGTCCCTAGTCAAGATACGCAGTATTTT. Protein product: CASSQVPSQDTQYF.